These 21 T cell receptor beta chains came from one sample sequenced in a study of blood T cell repertoires in COVID-19. Some clones are missing from TCRdb's copy, which holds only in-frame ones; the method was immunoSEQ multiplex PCR. Counted here are around 200,000 clones, 86% occurring once; the ten biggest clones make up more than 20%. Specimen: peripheral blood. These receptors were taken from a man aged 70 or older with active or convalescent COVID-19.

This clone has a single count. This chain links TRBV12-3 or TRBV12-4 with TRBJ2-3; tentatively, D is TRBD1 (7 bases). With 6 bases removed from V and 9 bases from J, the gap between germline ends came to 13 bases. This CDR3 has 12 amino acids. The chain's CDR3 is CASSPTGRTQYF. The DNA of the CDR3 is TGTGCCAGCAGCCCGACAGGGAGGACGCAGTATTTT.

The genes are TRBV6-5 and TRBJ1-1; 9 nucleotides match TRBD1. The CDR3 contains 12 residues. Trimming cost V 6 bases and J 6 bases; bases outside gene matches: 2. Germline loops: CDR1 MNHEY, CDR2 SVGAGI. In DNA form, the CDR3 reads TGTGCCAGCAGGACAGGGGGTGCTGAAGCTTTCTTT. Amino acids: CASRTGGAEAFF.

This clone has a single count. This chain links TRBV30 with TRBJ2-1; 8 bases agree with TRBD2. This CDR3 spans 14 amino acids. CDR1 and CDR2 from the germline V gene are GTSNPN and SVGIG (reference sequence). Trimming removed 4 bases from V and 5 bases from J; junction bases left unmatched: 7. The CDR3 sequence is CAWNLGGADNEQFF. In DNA form, the CDR3 reads TGTGCCTGGAACCTCGGGGGGGCCGACAATGAGCAGTTCTTC. Variable domain in full (rest from reference TRBV30 and TRBJ2-1): SQTIHQWPATLVQPVGSPLSLECTVEGTSNPNLYWYRQAAGRGLQLLFYSVGIGQISSEVPQNLSASRPQDRQFILSSKKLLLSDSGFYLCAWNLGGADNEQFFGPGTRLTVL.

The chain employs TRBV6-5 and TRBJ1-5, with D tentatively TRBD1 (5 bases). There are 13 residues in the CDR3. Germline lookup yields CDR1 MNHEY and CDR2 SVGAGI. V shed 5 bases and J shed 3 bases, with 8 bases lying between them. CDR3 sequence: CASSRQYNQPQHF. CDR3 bases: TGTGCCAGCAGTCGACAGTACAATCAGCCCCAGCATTTT.

The chain recombines TRBV19 with TRBJ2-1, with 8 positions matching TRBD2. Germline CDR1 LNHDA, CDR2 SQIVND (reference sequence). V was pared by 5 bases and J by 6 bases, with 9 bases of the junction left unmatched. The CDR3 totals 15 residues. The CDR3 nucleotides are TGTGCCAGTAGTGCGGGACTAGGATTGATCAATGAGCAGTTCTTC. It specifies CASSAGLGLINEQFF.

The rearrangement links TRBV18 to TRBJ2-3; possible D gene TRBD2, 6 bases. The CDR3 spans 17 residues. The V gene lost 0 bases and the J gene lost 0 bases, with 13 bases spanning the gap. CDR1 and CDR2 (germline): KGHSH, LQKENI. CDR3 DNA: TGTGCCAGCTCACCACCCCTTAGCGGAAGAAGCACAGATACGCAGTATTTT. It codes for CASSPPLSGRSTDTQYF. The whole variable domain, filled in from reference TRBV18 and TRBJ2-3, reads NAGVMQNPRHLVRRRGQEARLRCSPMKGHSHVYWYRQLPEEGLKFMVYLQKENIIDESGMPKERFSAEFPKEGPSILRIQQVVRGDSAAYFCASSPPLSGRSTDTQYFGPGTRLTVL.

This sequence joins TRBV15 and TRBJ2-5; TRBD2 matches 8 bases. CDR1 LNHNV and CDR2 YYDKDF come from the germline V gene (reference sequence). The CDR3 runs 15 residues. V lost 3 bases to trimming and J lost 5 bases; unmatched junction nucleotides: 8. The CDR3: CATSRVRGGWETQYF. In DNA, the CDR3 is TGTGCCACCAGCAGGGTCCGGGGGGGCTGGGAGACCCAGTACTTC.

The chain is built from TRBV5-4 and TRBJ1-5; possibly TRBD1 for D (5 bases). The CDR3 runs 15 residues. Trimming stripped 0 bases from V and 0 bases from J, with 7 bases between. CDR1 is SGHNT and CDR2 is YYREEE in the germline V gene (reference sequence). This CDR3 reads CASSLGGHSNQPQHF. CDR3 in DNA: TGTGCCAGCAGCTTGGGTGGACATAGCAATCAGCCCCAGCATTTT.

This clone was counted ten times or more. The chain recombines TRBV27 with TRBJ2-3; 7 bases agree with TRBD1. The germline V gene encodes CDR1 MNHEY and CDR2 SMNVEV (reference sequence). The J segment lost 1 base and the V segment lost 2 bases, leaving 3 bases of the junction unmatched. This CDR3 is 15 amino acids long. The CDR3 sequence: CASSLRTGGTDTQYF. The CDR3 coding sequence is TGTGCCAGCAGTTTACGCACAGGGGGCACAGATACGCAGTATTTT.

V is TRBV18 and J is TRBJ2-3; 8 bases map to TRBD2. The CDR3 is 15 amino acids. Germline CDR1 reads KGHSH; CDR2 reads LQKENI. Trimming at V came to 3 bases and at J to 4 bases, leaving 6 bases not matched to a gene. CDR3 DNA sequence: TGTGCCAGCTCACCTGGGACTAGGGAACCAGATACGCAGTATTTT. This translates into CASSPGTREPDTQYF. The full variable domain, in which reference TRBV18 and TRBJ2-3 provide the parts outside the CDR3, is NAGVMQNPRHLVRRRGQEARLRCSPMKGHSHVYWYRQLPEEGLKFMVYLQKENIIDESGMPKERFSAEFPKEGPSILRIQQVVRGDSAAYFCASSPGTREPDTQYFGPGTRLTVL.

The chain is built from TRBV29-1 and TRBJ2-3, with 14 bases fitting TRBD2. Germline V gives CDR1 SQVTM, CDR2 ANQGSEA. V gave up 6 bases and J gave up 0 bases; unmatched junction bases: 2. This CDR3 has 15 amino acids. CDR3 coding DNA: TGCAGCGTAAGGACTAGCGGGGGGAGCACAGATACGCAGTATTTT. It encodes CSVRTSGGSTDTQYF.

The rearrangement links TRBV19 to TRBJ2-7; 9 bases are shared with TRBD2. Trimming at V came to 3 bases and at J to 4 bases, leaving 4 bases not matched to a gene. Germline assignment: CDR1 LNHDA and CDR2 SQIVND (reference sequence). This CDR3 is 14 amino acids long. The CDR3 here is CASSMFSGSYEQYF. The CDR3 nucleotides read TGTGCCAGTAGTATGTTTAGCGGGAGTTACGAGCAGTACTTC.

In this sample, this clone turned up a few times. The chain employs TRBV28 and TRBJ1-1, with a possible D match to TRBD1 (5 bases). V dropped 3 bases and J dropped 6 bases, with 14 bases sitting between them. The CDR3 covers 14 residues. Germline CDR1 and CDR2: MDHEN and SYDVKM. The CDR3: CASSLQGGIAEAFF. Here the CDR3 DNA reads TGTGCCAGCAGTTTGCAGGGTGGGATTGCTGAAGCTTTCTTT.

This chain connects TRBV3-1 (or the pseudogene TRBV3-2) to TRBJ1-5, with D hard to call. CDR3 length equals 14 residues. Germline CDR1 and CDR2: LGHDT and YNNKEL (reference sequence). Trimming removed 0 bases at V and 2 bases at J, with 5 bases between. This CDR3 is CASSQDLGNQPQHF. The CDR3 region has the DNA TGTGCCAGCAGCCAAGATCTCGGCAATCAGCCCCAGCATTTT.

The rearrangement links TRBV10-3 to TRBJ2-7; TRBD1 agrees at 9 bases. This CDR3 has 15 residues. V gave up 5 bases and J gave up 0 bases; unmatched junction bases: 5. The germline V gene has CDR1 ENHRY and CDR2 SYGVKD. The CDR3 protein is CAISNRDRASYEQYF. DNA for the CDR3: TGTGCCATCAGTAACCGGGACAGGGCCTCCTACGAGCAGTACTTC.

The chain recombines TRBV29-1 with TRBJ2-2; D is perhaps TRBD1 (6 bases). This CDR3 is built from 13 residues. Trimming took 3 bases from V and 5 from J, leaving 10 bases between them. The germline V gene has CDR1 SQVTM and CDR2 ANQGSEA. CDR3 loop: CSVDRGRTGELFF. In DNA form, the CDR3 reads TGCAGCGTTGACAGGGGAAGGACCGGGGAGCTGTTTTTT.

The chain couples TRBV28 to TRBJ2-7, with TRBD2 matching 10 bases. The CDR3 sequence is 14 residues long. V shed 3 bases, J shed 11 bases, and the junction held 10 bases outside the gene matches. CDR1 and CDR2 from the germline V gene are MDHEN and SYDVKM. The CDR3 nucleotides read TGTGCCAGCAGTTTTCTAGCGGGAGCCCCAACAGAGTACTTC. It yields the protein CASSFLAGAPTEYF.

V usage is TRBV12-3 or TRBV12-4 and J usage is TRBJ2-7, with D hard to call. V was shortened by 8 bases and J by 4 bases, with 12 bases between the two germline ends. The CDR3 length is 12 residues. In DNA, the CDR3 is TGTGCCAGCTCAGGTCGGTTTTACGAGCAGTACTTC. Protein sequence: CASSGRFYEQYF.

The CDR3 sequence: CASSSRGAAATSGFDEQFF. The CDR3 DNA reads TGTGCCAGCAGTTCTCGTGGGGCCGCGGCGACTAGCGGGTTCGATGAGCAGTTCTTC. The chain employs TRBV28 and TRBJ2-1; TRBD2 agrees at 10 bases. The V gene's germline CDR1 is MDHEN and CDR2 SYDVKM. V dropped 4 bases and J dropped 8; count of bases not matched to a gene: 20. The CDR3 extends over 19 amino acids.

V is TRBV6-5 and J is TRBJ1-4; no firm D call. This CDR3 spans 14 amino acids. Trimming took off 8 bases at V and 4 bases at J, with 14 bases between the two ends. Germline V gene sequence: CDR1 MNHEY, CDR2 SVGAGI. The CDR3 region has the DNA TGTGCCAGCGGACGAGGGCTGATTAATGAAAAACTGTTTTTT. Its protein is CASGRGLINEKLFF.

This chain joins TRBV7-3 and TRBJ2-7, with D possibly being TRBD2 (6 bases). CDR1 is SGHTA, CDR2 FQGTGA, per germline. The CDR3 loop spans 15 amino acids. V lost 1 base and J lost 3, with 13 bases in between. The CDR3 region is CASSLNGGKVYEQYF. The DNA for the CDR3 is TGTGCCAGCAGCTTAAATGGCGGGAAGGTCTACGAGCAGTACTTC. The complete variable domain, with remaining parts taken from reference TRBV7-3 and TRBJ2-7, reads GAGVSQTPSNKVTEKGKYVELRCDPISGHTALYWYRQSLGQGPEFLIYFQGTGAADDSGLPNDRFFAVRPEGSVSTLKIQRTERGDSAVYLCASSLNGGKVYEQYFGPGTRLTVT.